The present entry profiles one TCR beta chain with its context. What it binds is not known. This record comes from a study of T cell responses to AZD1222 COVID-19 vaccine. The wider study: Second-dose recipients at about 4 or about 12 weeks were treated as one pooled group. Study-level results: Spike as a whole was targeted by vaccine-associated CD4 TCRs, dominant at 160-218 and 743-854. Increased Spike-specific TCR breadth and depth were observed after two AZD1222 doses.

Assay: immunoSEQ multiplex PCR; the TCRdb copy retains only in-frame clones and omits some. Here the sample spans 95,000 to 120,000 clones, 86% being singletons. CDR1 and CDR2 (germline): LNHDA, SQIVND (reference sequence). This CDR3 spans 15 amino acids. V was pared by 5 bases and J by 7 bases, with 8 bases of the junction left unmatched. This chain links TRBV19 with TRBJ1-4; TRBD1 matches 9 bases. The TCR comes from an adult in good health. The sequences come from peripheral blood, collected on day 0 of AZD1222 vaccination. In DNA form, the CDR3 reads TGTGCCAGTAGTCCCTACAGGGGGCGGGTTGAAAAACTGTTTTTT. This codes for CASSPYRGRVEKLFF.